Listed below are T cell receptor beta chains from one sample, sequenced in a study of regulatory T cells in long-lasting Graves disease. TCRdb called the multiplex PCR reads again in MiXCR, with one record for every CDR3 protein. Among about 460,000 distinct CDR3 sequences, under 25% were seen once, and the ten largest hold roughly 14%. Sequenced material: peripheral blood mononuclear cells (PBMCs), taken when the disease was refractory, from a patient treated with antithyroid drugs. The receptor set was obtained from a female donor with Graves disease. CDR3s leave out the opening cysteine and the closing phenylalanine or tryptophan. D genes are given only for firm matches.

v_gene	d_gene	CDR3aa
TRBV29-1	-	SVELAIRSYEQY
TRBV19	-	ASSSGIGANVLT
TRBV20-1	TRBD2	SALNLGLADSYEQY
TRBV9	-	ASSVGGGRDDEQY
TRBV29-1	TRBD1	SVDYRGLNEQF
TRBV28	-	ASIERTEDQPQH
TRBV28	-	ASSLRPERNQPQH
TRBV6-1	-	ASARTRDGNQPQH
TRBV30	-	AWSVHSGNTIY
TRBV19	-	ASSIVLQGREKLF
TRBV4-1	-	ASSQDGGIYGYT
TRBV12-3/TRBV12-4	-	ASVGATGELF
TRBV4-1	-	ASSQVDKYEQY
TRBV11-2	-	ASSLGAKTDTQY
TRBV12-3/TRBV12-4	-	ASSLFGQGTYEQY
TRBV6-1	-	ASSPAAVRWRNEKLF